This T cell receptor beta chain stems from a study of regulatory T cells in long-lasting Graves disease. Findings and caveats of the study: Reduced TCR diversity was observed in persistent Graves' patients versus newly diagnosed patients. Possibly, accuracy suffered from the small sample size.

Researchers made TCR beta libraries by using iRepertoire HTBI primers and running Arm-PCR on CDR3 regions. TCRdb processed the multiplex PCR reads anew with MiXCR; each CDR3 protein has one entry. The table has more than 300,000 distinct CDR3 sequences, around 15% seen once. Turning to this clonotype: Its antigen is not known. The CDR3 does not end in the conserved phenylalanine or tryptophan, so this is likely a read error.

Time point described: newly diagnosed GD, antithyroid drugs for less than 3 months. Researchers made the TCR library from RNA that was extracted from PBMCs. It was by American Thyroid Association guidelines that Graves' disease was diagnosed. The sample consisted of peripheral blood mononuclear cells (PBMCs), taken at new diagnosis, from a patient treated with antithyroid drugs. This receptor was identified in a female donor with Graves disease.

DNA of the CDR3: TGTGCCTGCAGCTTAGGGCCACTCGGAGGCTACACCCTC. Protein: CACSLGPLGGYTL. This chain links TRBV7-9 with TRBJ1-2; D is uncertain. The germline CDR1 and CDR2 sequences are SEHNR and FQNEAQ (reference sequence). The CDR3 covers 13 residues.